This T cell receptor beta chain was captured in a study of shared clonotypes between healthy human individuals. This table comes from immunoSEQ multiplex PCR, and its TCRdb copy is limited to in-frame clones, with some not included. Here the sample spans about 2.4 million clones, roughly 92% being singletons. The CDR3 runs to 16 residues. The V end lost 6 bases, the J end lost 1 base, and 20 bases lay between the germline ends. CDR1 and CDR2 (germline): SQVTM, ANQGSEA. V and J are TRBV29-1 and TRBJ2-3; TRBD1 might be the D (6 bases). The source material was naive CD4+ T cells sorted from blood. The subset here: CD45RA+ positively selected. This TCR derives from a man aged 18 to 29 in good health. The CDR3 DNA sequence: TGCAGCGTCAGAAGGTTACAGGGTGTGGGCACAGATACGCAGTATTTT. Amino acids: CSVRRLQGVGTDTQYF.